Each of the 10 T cell receptor beta chains below was sequenced from the same sample in a study of shared T cell receptors in the human thymus. TCRdb's copy holds only in-frame clones and misses some; the assay was immunoSEQ multiplex PCR. This table holds 540,000 or so clones, about 84% found once. This sample also appeared in a second study, on human thymus T cells.

The sequenced sample consisted of thymocytes. The receptors derive from a boy younger than two with a congenital heart defect.

The rearrangement uses TRBV4-1 and TRBJ1-2; TRBD1 agrees at 8 bases. Germline CDR1 is MGHRA and CDR2 is YSYEKL. Germline trimming cut 4 bases from V and 5 bases from J; bases unmatched to any gene: 9. This CDR3 has 15 residues. The CDR3 loop reads CASSRGQGRAYGYTF. The CDR3 DNA sequence: TGCGCCAGCAGCCGCGGACAGGGCAGGGCGTATGGCTACACCTTC.

Concerning this clone itself: Distinct nucleotide sequences in the sample also encode this CDR3. The chain joins TRBV5-1 to TRBJ1-2; 8 positions match TRBD1. Looked up from germline, CDR1 is SGHRS and CDR2 is YFSETQ. This CDR3 spans 13 amino acids. V was clipped by 3 bases and J by 7 bases; unmatched bases: 5. For the CDR3, the DNA is TGCGCCAGCAGCTCTGGACAGGGAGGTGGCTACACCTTC. Encoded protein: CASSSGQGGGYTF.

This clone was observed once. The J gene is TRBJ2-5, the V gene TRBV7-9; D possibly corresponds to TRBD2 (6 bases). Germline V gene data show CDR1 as SEHNR and CDR2 as FQNEAQ (reference sequence). The CDR3 sequence is 12 residues long. V lost 6 bases to trimming and J lost 3 bases, with 8 bases between them. The CDR3: CASRRDEETQYF. CDR3 nucleotide sequence: TGTGCCAGCAGGCGGGACGAAGAGACCCAGTACTTC.

This chain links TRBV10-1 with TRBJ2-7; 10 positions match TRBD2. The CDR3 sequence is 13 residues long. Germline-derived CDR1 and CDR2 are WNHNN and SYGVQD (reference sequence). J was trimmed by 4 bases and V by 5 bases; bases with no gene match: 2. The CDR3 nucleotides read TGCGCCAGCAGTCCTAGCGGGAGATACGAGCAGTACTTC. It is translated as CASSPSGRYEQYF.

The chain links TRBV9 to TRBJ2-2; D not certain. CDR1 is SGDLS, CDR2 YYNGEE, per germline. There are 14 residues in the CDR3. The V and J ends lost 3 bases and 7 bases respectively, with 13 bases between them. The CDR3 nucleotides read TGTGCCAGCAGCGGAATTGGTACCGGCGGGGAGCTGTTTTTT. It is translated as CASSGIGTGGELFF.

The chain recombines TRBV20-1 with TRBJ2-2; D unresolved. The CDR3 runs to 11 residues. Looked up from germline, CDR1 is DFQATT and CDR2 is SNEGSKA (reference sequence). V lost 7 bases to trimming and J lost 7 bases, with 10 bases between them. CDR3 sequence: CSGETGGELFF. The CDR3 DNA reads TGCAGTGGTGAGACTGGCGGGGAGCTGTTTTTT.

This chain joins TRBV10-3 and TRBJ2-1; 7 positions agree with TRBD2. V was clipped by 6 bases and J by 2 bases; unmatched bases: 10. The CDR3 sequence is 16 residues long. Germline lookup yields CDR1 ENHRY and CDR2 SYGVKD. The CDR3 is CAISRGGKGTYNEQFF. The CDR3, as DNA: TGTGCCATCAGCCGGGGAGGGAAGGGAACCTACAATGAGCAGTTCTTC.

This clone turned up a few times. The chain combines TRBV4-3 with TRBJ2-3; D gene ambiguous. The CDR3 contains 14 residues. Germline CDR1 LGHNA, CDR2 YSLEER. The ends were cut back, 3 bases at V and 1 base at J, with 8 bases in the middle. CDR3 sequence reads: CASSQGHRTDTQYF. In nucleotides, the CDR3 is TGCGCCAGCAGCCAGGGCCACCGCACAGATACGCAGTATTTT.

This clone showed up just once. The chain combines TRBV9 with TRBJ2-1, with TRBD1 matching 12 bases. Germline values: CDR1 SGDLS, CDR2 YYNGEE. The CDR3 loop spans 16 amino acids. Trimming removed 2 bases from V and 7 bases from J; junction bases left unmatched: 7. CDR3 in DNA: TGTGCCAGCAGCGTCCCGGGACAGGGGGCCCTTAATGAGCAGTTCTTC. Translated: CASSVPGQGALNEQFF.

This clone was found a few times. The rearrangement uses TRBV19 and TRBJ2-2; 7 bases are shared with TRBD2. Per the germline V gene, CDR1 is LNHDA and CDR2 is SQIVND (reference sequence). With V trimmed by 3 bases and J by 5 bases, 12 bases remained unmatched. This CDR3 has 17 residues. The CDR3 DNA reads as TGTGCCAGTAGTATCGAGCGGGGCCTGCATGGGACCGGGGAGCTGTTTTTT. This codes for CASSIERGLHGTGELFF.